A selection of T cell receptor beta chains follows, all from one sample in a study of response to subunit inactivated influenza vaccine. TCRdb re-analysed the RT-PCR reads in MiXCR, keeping a single row per CDR3 protein. The repertoire holds about 650,000 distinct CDR3 sequences, 14% seen once, with approximately 7.6% in the top ten. Sequenced material: PBMCs from blood, taken approximately 15 days before vaccination. The receptors here all came from a man aged 50 or older who received an inactivated influenza vaccine. Both conserved end residues are part of each CDR3. A D gene is named only where the DNA matches it firmly. Clone sizes are given selectively: once, few, many, or a class where the clone is expanded.

>TRBV20-1|.|TRBD1|TRBJ1-4
TGCAGTGCTAGGCATATTGGGGCAGGGGGTGAAAAACTGTTTTTT
CSARHIGAGGEKLFF
>TRBV5-1|.|TRBD1|TRBJ1-1
TGCGCCAGCAGCTTGGATGGACAGGGATTTGAAGCTTTCTTT
CASSLDGQGFEAFF
>TRBV6-1|few|.|TRBJ1-1
TGTGCCAGCGGGACGGTGATGAACACTGAAGCTTTCTTT
CASGTVMNTEAFF
>TRBV2|few|.|TRBJ2-5
TGTGCCAGCAGTGAAGCCACGAGAGGGGAGACCCAGTACTTC
CASSEATRGETQYF
>TRBV7-9|.|.|TRBJ2-1
TGTGCCAGCAGCCCGGGGCGGTGGGTGGTCAATGAGCAGTTCTTC
CASSPGRWVVNEQFF
>TRBV29-1|.|.|TRBJ1-2
TGCAGCGTTGACCCCACAGGGCGCGACTATGGCTACACCTTC
CSVDPTGRDYGYTF
>TRBV29-1|.|.|TRBJ1-1
TGCAGCGTTGAAGCTAGGTGGGCTGAAGCTTTCTTT
CSVEARWAEAFF
>TRBV12-3/TRBV12-4|.|.|TRBJ2-1
TGTGCCAGCAGTTTCTTCCCGGCGGATGAGCAGTTCTTC
CASSFFPADEQFF
>TRBV30|.|.|TRBJ2-7
TGTGCCTGGAGTGTACTAGGGGTCGAGCAGTACTTC
CAWSVLGVEQYF
>TRBV4-2|few|.|TRBJ2-7
TGTGCCAGCAGCCAAGATGCTGTGGTCCAGCTCCTCATCTTC
CASSQDAVVQLLIF
>TRBV10-3|.|.|TRBJ2-2
TGTGCCATCAGTGGAGTAGTTTTCGACACCGGGGAGCTGTTTTTT
CAISGVVFDTGELFF
>TRBV7-2|few|TRBD2|TRBJ2-3
TGTGCCAGCAGCTTCCCGGGGGGGCGGACAGATACGCAGTATTTT
CASSFPGGRTDTQYF
>TRBV5-1|few|TRBD1|TRBJ2-7
TGCGCCAGCAGCTTGGGGACAGGCCGGACCTACGAGCAGTACTTC
CASSLGTGRTYEQYF
>TRBV24-1|.|.|TRBJ2-7
TGTGCCACCAGTCGCCAGGGGTTTGACGAGCAGTACTTC
CATSRQGFDEQYF
>TRBV4-3|.|.|TRBJ2-5
TGCGCCAGCAGCCAAGAAGGATGGGGGGAGACCCAGTACTTC
CASSQEGWGETQYF
>TRBV12-3/TRBV12-4|few|.|TRBJ2-3
TGTGCCAGCAGCCCAAGAACGAGAGATACGCAGTATTTT
CASSPRTRDTQYF
>TRBV4-3|few|.|TRBJ1-5
TGCGCCAGCAGCCAAGACCCCTGGACTCATAATAGCAATCAGCCCCAGCATTTT
CASSQDPWTHNSNQPQHF
>TRBV7-2|many|TRBD1|TRBJ2-7
TGTGCCAGCAGCTTAGCCGGGACAGGGGTCTACGAGCAGTACTTC
CASSLAGTGVYEQYF
>TRBV14|few|TRBD1|TRBJ1-1
TGTGCCAGCAGCCAGTATATAGGACAGGCGGACACTGAAGCTTTCTTT
CASSQYIGQADTEAFF
>TRBV20-1|.|TRBD1|TRBJ1-1
TGCAGTGCTACGGACAGGGCCCGGACTGAAGCTTTCTTT
CSATDRARTEAFF
>TRBV27|few|.|TRBJ1-1
TGTGCCAGCAGCAACCGCCGGGGGCAAAGGTGGTTGAACACTGAAGCTTTCTTT
CASSNRRGQRWLNTEAFF
>TRBV4-3|.|TRBD2|TRBJ2-1
TGCGCCAGCAGCCAAGATCCCAGACTAGCAGGAGACAATGAGCAGTTCTTC
CASSQDPRLAGDNEQFF